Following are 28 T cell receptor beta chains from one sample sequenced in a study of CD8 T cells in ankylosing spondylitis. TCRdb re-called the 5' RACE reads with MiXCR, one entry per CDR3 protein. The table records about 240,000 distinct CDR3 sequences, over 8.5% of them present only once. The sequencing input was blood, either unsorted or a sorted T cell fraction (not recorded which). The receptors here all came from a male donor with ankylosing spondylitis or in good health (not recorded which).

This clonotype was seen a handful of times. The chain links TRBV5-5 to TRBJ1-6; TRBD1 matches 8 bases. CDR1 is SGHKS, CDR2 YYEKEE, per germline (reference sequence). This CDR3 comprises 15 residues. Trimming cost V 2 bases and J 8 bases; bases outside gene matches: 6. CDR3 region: CASSFPQGVYSPLHF. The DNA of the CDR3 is TGTGCCAGCAGCTTTCCACAGGGGGTGTATTCACCCCTCCACTTT.

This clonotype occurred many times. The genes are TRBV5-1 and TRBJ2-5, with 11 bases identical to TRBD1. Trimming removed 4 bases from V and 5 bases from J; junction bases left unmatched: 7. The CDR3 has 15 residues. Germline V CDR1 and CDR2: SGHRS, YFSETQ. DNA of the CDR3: TGCGCCAGCAGCCAAGGACAGGGGGCGTATGAGACCCAGTACTTC. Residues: CASSQGQGAYETQYF.

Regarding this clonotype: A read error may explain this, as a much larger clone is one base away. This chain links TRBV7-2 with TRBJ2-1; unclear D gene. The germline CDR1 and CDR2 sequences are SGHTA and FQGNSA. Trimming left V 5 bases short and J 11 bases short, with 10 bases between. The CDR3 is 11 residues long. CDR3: CASSPELKQFF. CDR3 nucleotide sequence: TGTGCCAGCAGCCCAGAGCTCAAGCAGTTCTTC.

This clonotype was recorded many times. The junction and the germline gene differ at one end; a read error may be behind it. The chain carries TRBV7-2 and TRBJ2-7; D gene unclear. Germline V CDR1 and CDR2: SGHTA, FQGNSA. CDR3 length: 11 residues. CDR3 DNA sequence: TGCGCCAGCAGCTTGGGTCTCGAGCAGTACTTC. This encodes CASSLGLEQYF.

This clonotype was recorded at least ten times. The CDR3 nucleotides are TGTGCCATCAGTCCCCAGACAGGGGAGGAGACCCAGTACTTC. It specifies CAISPQTGEETQYF. The V gene is TRBV10-3, the J gene TRBJ2-5; 8 bases fit TRBD1. Germline V gene sequence: CDR1 ENHRY, CDR2 SYGVKD. This CDR3 region has 14 residues. Losses at the gene ends were 5 bases for V and 5 bases for J; bases not matched to a gene: 7.

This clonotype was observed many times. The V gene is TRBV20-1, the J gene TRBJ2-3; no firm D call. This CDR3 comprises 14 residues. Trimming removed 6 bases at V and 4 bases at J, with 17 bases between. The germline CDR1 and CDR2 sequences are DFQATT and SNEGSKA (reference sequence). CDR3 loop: CSALKGGSADTQYF. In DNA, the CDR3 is TGCAGTGCCCTAAAGGGTGGAAGCGCAGATACGCAGTATTTT.

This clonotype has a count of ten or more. In DNA, the CDR3 is TGCGCCAGCAGCCAAGGAGGGGGCGGTTCACCCCTCCACTTT. Translating it yields CASSQGGGGSPLHF. The J gene is TRBJ1-6, the V gene TRBV4-3; 7 bases line up with TRBD1. The germline CDR1 and CDR2 sequences are LGHNA and YSLEER. Unmatched junction bases numbered 3, after V lost 1 base and J lost 9 bases. The CDR3 is 14 residues long.

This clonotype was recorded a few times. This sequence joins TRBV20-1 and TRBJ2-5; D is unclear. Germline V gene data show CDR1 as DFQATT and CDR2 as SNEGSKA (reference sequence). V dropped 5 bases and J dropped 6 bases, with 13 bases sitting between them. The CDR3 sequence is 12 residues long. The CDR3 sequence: CSAPATGKTQYF. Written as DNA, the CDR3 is TGCAGTGCTCCGGCAACCGGAAAGACCCAGTACTTC.

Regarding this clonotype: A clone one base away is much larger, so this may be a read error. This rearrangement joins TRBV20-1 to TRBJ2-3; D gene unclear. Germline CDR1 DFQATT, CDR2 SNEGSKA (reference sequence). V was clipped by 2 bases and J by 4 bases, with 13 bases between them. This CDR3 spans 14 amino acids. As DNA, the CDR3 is TGCAGTGCTAGAACGCAAACCAGCTCAGATACGCAGTATTTT. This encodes CSARTQTSSDTQYF.

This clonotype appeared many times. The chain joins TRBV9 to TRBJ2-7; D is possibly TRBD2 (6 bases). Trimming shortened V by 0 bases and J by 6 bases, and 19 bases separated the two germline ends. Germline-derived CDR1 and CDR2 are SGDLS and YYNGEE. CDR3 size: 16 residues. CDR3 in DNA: TGTGCCAGCAGCGTAGCCTCTGGGGCGGGAACGGGCGAGCAGTACTTC. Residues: CASSVASGAGTGEQYF.

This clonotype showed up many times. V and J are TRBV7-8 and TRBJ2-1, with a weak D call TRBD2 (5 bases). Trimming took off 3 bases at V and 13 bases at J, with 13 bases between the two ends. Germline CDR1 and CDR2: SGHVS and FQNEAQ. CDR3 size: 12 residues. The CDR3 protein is CASSFSVEAQFF. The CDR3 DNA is TGTGCCAGCAGCTTTTCAGTGGAGGCCCAGTTCTTC.

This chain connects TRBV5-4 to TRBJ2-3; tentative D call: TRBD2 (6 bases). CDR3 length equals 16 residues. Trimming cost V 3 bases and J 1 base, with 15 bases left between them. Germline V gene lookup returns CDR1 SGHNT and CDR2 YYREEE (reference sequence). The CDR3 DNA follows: TGTGCCAGCAGCTCGGAGCCGGGACTGCGCACAGATACGCAGTATTTT. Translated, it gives CASSSEPGLRTDTQYF.

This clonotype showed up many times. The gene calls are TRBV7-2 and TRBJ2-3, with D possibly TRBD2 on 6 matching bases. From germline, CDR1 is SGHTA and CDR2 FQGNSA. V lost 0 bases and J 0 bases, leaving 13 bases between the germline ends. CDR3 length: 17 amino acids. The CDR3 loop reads CASSLAGGVYSTDTQYF. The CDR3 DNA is TGTGCCAGCAGCTTAGCGGGAGGAGTTTATAGCACAGATACGCAGTATTTT.

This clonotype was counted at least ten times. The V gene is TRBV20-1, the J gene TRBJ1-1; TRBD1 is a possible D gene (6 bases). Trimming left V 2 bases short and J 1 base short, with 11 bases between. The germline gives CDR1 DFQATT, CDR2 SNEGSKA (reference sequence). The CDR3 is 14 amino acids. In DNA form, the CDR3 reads TGCAGTGCTAGAACGGGACACCAGAACACTGAAGCTTTCTTT. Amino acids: CSARTGHQNTEAFF.

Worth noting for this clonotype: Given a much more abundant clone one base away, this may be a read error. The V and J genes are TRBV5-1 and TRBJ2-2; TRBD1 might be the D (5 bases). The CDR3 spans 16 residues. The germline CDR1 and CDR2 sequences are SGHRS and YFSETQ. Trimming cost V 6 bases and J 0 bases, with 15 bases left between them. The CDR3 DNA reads TGCGCCAGCAACCCAGACAGAATTTCGAACACCGGGGAGCTGTTTTTT. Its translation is CASNPDRISNTGELFF.

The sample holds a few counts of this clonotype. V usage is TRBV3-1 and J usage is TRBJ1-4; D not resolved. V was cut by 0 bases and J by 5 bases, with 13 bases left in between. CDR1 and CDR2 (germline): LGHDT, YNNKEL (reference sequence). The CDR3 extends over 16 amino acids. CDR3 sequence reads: CASSQEGGRVNEKLFF. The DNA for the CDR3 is TGTGCCAGCAGCCAAGAAGGTGGCAGAGTAAATGAAAAACTGTTTTTT. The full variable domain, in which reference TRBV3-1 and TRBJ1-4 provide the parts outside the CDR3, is DTAVSQTPKYLVTQMGNDKSIKCEQNLGHDTMYWYKQDSKKFLKIMFSYNNKELIINETVPNRFSPKSPDKAHLNLHINSLELGDSAVYFCASSQEGGRVNEKLFFGSGTQLSVL.

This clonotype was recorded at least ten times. CDR3 residues: CASSPRQGSGDEQFF. Written as DNA, the CDR3 is TGTGCCAGCTCACCGAGACAGGGATCGGGCGATGAGCAGTTCTTC. This chain connects TRBV18 to TRBJ2-1, with 7 bases fitting TRBD1. The V and J ends lost 3 bases and 8 bases, in that order; junction bases with no gene match: 10. Germline loops: CDR1 KGHSH, CDR2 LQKENI. The CDR3 is 15 amino acids. Complete variable domain (other parts from reference TRBV18 and TRBJ2-1): NAGVMQNPRHLVRRRGQEARLRCSPMKGHSHVYWYRQLPEEGLKFMVYLQKENIIDESGMPKERFSAEFPKEGPSILRIQQVVRGDSAAYFCASSPRQGSGDEQFFGPGTRLTVL.

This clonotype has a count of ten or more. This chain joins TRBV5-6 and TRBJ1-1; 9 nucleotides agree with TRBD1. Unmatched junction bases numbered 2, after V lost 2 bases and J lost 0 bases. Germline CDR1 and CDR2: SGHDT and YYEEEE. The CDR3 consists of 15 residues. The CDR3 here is CASSFRTGVNTEAFF. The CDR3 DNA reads TGTGCCAGCAGCTTTAGGACAGGGGTGAACACTGAAGCTTTCTTT. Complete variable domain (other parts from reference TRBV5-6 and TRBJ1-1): DAGVTQSPTHLIKTRGQQVTLRCSPKSGHDTVSWYQQALGQGPQFIFQYYEEEERQRGNFPDRFSGHQFPNYSSELNVNALLLGDSALYLCASSFRTGVNTEAFFGQGTRLTVV.

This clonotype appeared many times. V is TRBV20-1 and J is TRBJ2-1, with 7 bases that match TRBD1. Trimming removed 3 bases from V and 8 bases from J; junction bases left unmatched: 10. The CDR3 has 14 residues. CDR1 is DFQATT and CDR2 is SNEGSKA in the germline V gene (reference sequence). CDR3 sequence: CSARRARGTDEQFF. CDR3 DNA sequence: TGCAGTGCTAGGCGGGCCAGGGGGACGGATGAGCAGTTCTTC.

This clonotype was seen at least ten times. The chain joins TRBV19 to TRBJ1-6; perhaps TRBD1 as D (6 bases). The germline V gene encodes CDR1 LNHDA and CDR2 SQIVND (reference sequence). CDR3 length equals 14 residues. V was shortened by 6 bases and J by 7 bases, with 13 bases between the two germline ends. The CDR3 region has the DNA TGTGCCAGTAGCCCAGGGGTGTGGAATTCACCCCTCCACTTT. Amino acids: CASSPGVWNSPLHF.

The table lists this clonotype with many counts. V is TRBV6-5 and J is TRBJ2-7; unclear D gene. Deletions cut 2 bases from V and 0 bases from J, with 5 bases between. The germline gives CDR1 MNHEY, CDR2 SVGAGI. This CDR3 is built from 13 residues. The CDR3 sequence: CASSYQASYEQYF. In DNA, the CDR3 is TGTGCCAGCAGTTACCAGGCCTCCTACGAGCAGTACTTC.

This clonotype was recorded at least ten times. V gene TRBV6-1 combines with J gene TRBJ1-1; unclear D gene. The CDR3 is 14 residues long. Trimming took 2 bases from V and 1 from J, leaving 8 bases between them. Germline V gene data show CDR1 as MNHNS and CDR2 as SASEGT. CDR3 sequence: CASSENHRNTEAFF. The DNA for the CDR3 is TGTGCCAGCAGTGAAAATCATCGGAACACTGAAGCTTTCTTT.

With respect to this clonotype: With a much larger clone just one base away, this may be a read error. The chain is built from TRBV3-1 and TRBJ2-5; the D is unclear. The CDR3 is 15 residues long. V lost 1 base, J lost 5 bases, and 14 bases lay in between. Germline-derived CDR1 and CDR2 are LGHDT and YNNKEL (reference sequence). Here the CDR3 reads CASSQVGLVGETQYF. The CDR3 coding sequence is TGTGCCAGCAGCCAAGTGGGCCTAGTAGGCGAGACCCAGTACTTC.

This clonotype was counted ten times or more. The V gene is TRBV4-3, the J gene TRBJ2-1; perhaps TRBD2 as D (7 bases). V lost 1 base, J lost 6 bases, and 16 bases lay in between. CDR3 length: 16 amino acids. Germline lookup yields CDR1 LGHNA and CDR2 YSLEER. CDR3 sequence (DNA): TGCGCCAGCAGCCAAGGTTCGTGGGGGGGCCCCAATGAGCAGTTCTTC. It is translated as CASSQGSWGGPNEQFF.

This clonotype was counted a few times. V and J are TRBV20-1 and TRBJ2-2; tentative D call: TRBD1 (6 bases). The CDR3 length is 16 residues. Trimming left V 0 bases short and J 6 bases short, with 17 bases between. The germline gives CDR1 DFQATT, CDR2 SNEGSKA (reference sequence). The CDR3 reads CSARDGAGVSAGELFF. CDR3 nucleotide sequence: TGCAGTGCTAGAGATGGGGCAGGGGTGTCAGCCGGGGAGCTGTTTTTT.

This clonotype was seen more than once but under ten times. The CDR3: CASSFPQSRGLLDTEAFF. In DNA form, the CDR3 reads TGTGCCAGCAGTTTCCCACAGTCCCGAGGTTTGTTAGACACTGAAGCTTTCTTT. This chain joins TRBV12-3 or TRBV12-4 and TRBJ1-1, with no clear D. The ends were cut back, 3 bases at V and 3 bases at J, with 23 bases in the middle. The CDR3 contains 18 residues.

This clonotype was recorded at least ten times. The CDR3 bases are TGTGCCAGCAGCCTTAGAGGTATTGAAGACTACACCTTC. Its translation: CASSLRGIEDYTF. This sequence joins TRBV7-9 and TRBJ1-2, with no clear D. Trimming left V 5 bases short and J 10 bases short, with 17 bases between. The CDR3 is 13 residues long. Germline values: CDR1 SEHNR, CDR2 FQNEAQ (reference sequence).

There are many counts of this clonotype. CDR3 coding DNA: TGTGCCAGCAGTTTACCGGGGACCTATGGCTACACCTTC. It specifies CASSLPGTYGYTF. This chain connects TRBV28 to TRBJ1-2, with D perhaps TRBD1 (5 bases). V shed 2 bases and J shed 4 bases, with 8 bases lying between them. This CDR3 contains 13 residues. The germline gives CDR1 MDHEN, CDR2 SYDVKM.